This is a list of T cell receptor beta chains from one sample in a study of T cells in Graves' hyperthyroidism and ophthalmopathy. TCRdb reprocessed the multiplex PCR reads with MiXCR, giving one entry per CDR3 protein. The profile shows hundreds of thousands of distinct CDR3 sequences, roughly 14% of them singletons. The sequencing input was blood. All receptors derive from a man aged 18 to 35 with Graves' ophthalmopathy. The CDR3 runs from the conserved cysteine through the conserved F or W. Fields, in order: D gene, J gene, clone size, V gene, CDR3 DNA, CDR3 protein. The D gene is left open where the match is weak. Size is omitted from some rows. Given values are once, few, many or a class for expanded clones.

>TRBD2|TRBJ2-3|many|TRBV7-3
TGTGCCAGCAGCTTAATAGCGGGGCCTAGCACAGATACGCAGTATTTT
CASSLIAGPSTDTQYF
>-|TRBJ2-7|many|TRBV20-1
TGCAGTGCTAGACTAGAGGACGGCGAGCAGTACTTC
CSARLEDGEQYF
>-|TRBJ1-2|many|TRBV28
TGTGCCAGTTCCTGGGACCTAAGGAACTATGGCTACACCTTC
CASSWDLRNYGYTF
>TRBD1|TRBJ2-2|-|TRBV6-5
TGTGCCAGCAGTTCTGGACAGGGGGCTAATTCCGGGGAGCTGTTTTTT
CASSSGQGANSGELFF
>-|TRBJ2-7|many|TRBV5-1
TGCGCCAGCAGCTTGCACCAGGGCTGCTACGAGCAGTACTTC
CASSLHQGCYEQYF
>-|TRBJ2-7|many|TRBV7-6
TGTGCCAGCAGCTTATCTGCAGGGGGAGGCTCCTACGAGCAGTACTTC
CASSLSAGGGSYEQYF
>TRBD1|TRBJ1-2|many|TRBV7-2
TGTGCCAGGCTCCAGGGGGACTATGGCTACACCTTC
CARLQGDYGYTF
>TRBD2|TRBJ2-7|-|TRBV6-1
TGTGCCAGCAGCCCGAGCCCCCCTAGCGGGAGCTACGAGCAGTACTTC
CASSPSPPSGSYEQYF
>TRBD1|TRBJ2-7|many|TRBV6-1
TGTGCCAGCAGCGGACAGGAGAGCTCCTACGAGCAGTACTTC
CASSGQESSYEQYF
>TRBD1|TRBJ1-2|few|TRBV7-9
TGTGCCAGCAGCTCTGGGACAGGGGGCCCCCCCTATGGCTACACCTTC
CASSSGTGGPPYGYTF
>TRBD1|TRBJ2-3|many|TRBV27
TGTGCCAGCAGGGGGACAGCCACAGATACGCAGTATTTT
CASRGTATDTQYF
>-|TRBJ2-5|-|TRBV30
TGTGCCTGGAGTGTACGATTGGAGACCCAGTACTTC
CAWSVRLETQYF
>TRBD1|TRBJ1-2|-|TRBV24-1
TGTGCCACCAGCTCACAGGGGGCGAGGGGCTACACCTTC
CATSSQGARGYTF
>TRBD1|TRBJ2-3|many|TRBV11-3
TGTGCCAGCAGCTCCACGACAGGGGTAGCAGATACGCAGTATTTT
CASSSTTGVADTQYF
>TRBD1|TRBJ2-3|-|TRBV4-1
TGCGCCAGCAGCCAGAACAGGGGTGTACGCACAGATACGCAGTATTTT
CASSQNRGVRTDTQYF
>-|TRBJ2-5|many|TRBV7-2
TGTGCCAGCAGCTCAGGCCCAGGGATGGGCCAAGAGACCCAGTACTTC
CASSSGPGMGQETQYF
>-|TRBJ2-5|many|TRBV30
TGTGCCTGGGCAGGGACAATAGAGACCCAGTACTTC
CAWAGTIETQYF
>-|TRBJ2-7|many|TRBV18
TGTGCCAGCTCACTAGTGGCGCAGTCCTACGAGCAGTACTTC
CASSLVAQSYEQYF
>TRBD1|TRBJ2-7|many|TRBV6-1
TGTGCCAGCAGAACGACAGGGGCCTACGAGCAGTACTTC
CASRTTGAYEQYF
>-|TRBJ2-7|many|TRBV7-2
TGTGCCAGCAGCCCCCGCCCGGGGTACTCCTACGAGCAGTACTTC
CASSPRPGYSYEQYF
>TRBD1|TRBJ2-5|many|TRBV6-1
TGTGCCAGCACCTCAGGACAGGGAGAAGAGACCCAGTACTTC
CASTSGQGEETQYF
>TRBD1|TRBJ1-2|many|TRBV24-1
TGTGCCACCAGTGACCCCGCGACAGGGTACTATGGCTACACCTTC
CATSDPATGYYGYTF
>-|TRBJ2-7|many|TRBV7-2
TGTGCCAGCAATTCCCCCGGCAGACCCTCCTACGAGCAGTACTTC
CASNSPGRPSYEQYF
>TRBD1|TRBJ1-2|many|TRBV6-1
TGTGCCAGCAGACCTACAGGGGGAGATTTTGGCTACACCTTC
CASRPTGGDFGYTF
>TRBD1|TRBJ2-7|few|TRBV18
TGTGCCAGCTCGCAACAGGGGGCGAGGACCGAGCAGTACTTC
CASSQQGARTEQYF
>TRBD1|TRBJ1-1|few|TRBV12-3/TRBV12-4
TGTGCCAGCAAACCAACAGGGGCCACTGAAGCTTTCTTT
CASKPTGATEAFF
>-|TRBJ1-1|many|TRBV7-3
TGTGCCAGCAGGGATACAAGGGGGTTTTTCACTGAAGCTTTCTTT
CASRDTRGFFTEAFF
>-|TRBJ1-2|few|TRBV4-2
TGTGCCAGCAGCCTGGACAGAAGGCTAAACTATGGCTACACCTTC
CASSLDRRLNYGYTF
>TRBD1|TRBJ2-7|many|TRBV27
TGTGCCAGCAGCCGCACCTGGGACAGGGGGCCTGGGGAGCAGTACTTC
CASSRTWDRGPGEQYF
>TRBD2|TRBJ2-1|-|TRBV18
TGTGCCAGCTCACTCACCGGGACTAGCGCCGACAATGAGCAGTTCTTC
CASSLTGTSADNEQFF
>-|TRBJ1-2|many|TRBV6-1
TGTGCCAGCAGTGTGGACGGACTCTATGGCTACACCTTC
CASSVDGLYGYTF
>-|TRBJ1-3|few|TRBV2
TGTGCCAGCAAGGGCGCTGGAAACACCATATATTTT
CASKGAGNTIYF
>-|TRBJ2-2|-|TRBV5-1
TGCGCCAGCAGCCAAGGTGCGAGCGCTAACACCGGGGAGCTGTTTTTT
CASSQGASANTGELFF
>TRBD1|TRBJ1-1|many|TRBV19
TGTGCCAGTAGTAGAGACAGGGATACTAACGCTTTCTTT
CASSRDRDTNAFF
>TRBD2|TRBJ2-7|many|TRBV11-2
TGTGCCAGCAGCTTAGAGCTAGCGGGGGTAAGGTACGAGCAGTACTTC
CASSLELAGVRYEQYF
>-|TRBJ2-3|few|TRBV15
TGTGCCACCAGCAACAGCACAGATACGCAGTATTTT
CATSNSTDTQYF
>TRBD1|TRBJ2-3|many|TRBV6-1
TGTGCCAGCGGGGACCCTTTCGGGACAGGGGGGACAGATACGCAGTATTTT
CASGDPFGTGGTDTQYF
>-|TRBJ2-7|many|TRBV19
TGTGCCAGTAAACGGAGAGGGCCTGATCCCTACGAGCAGTACTTC
CASKRRGPDPYEQYF
>-|TRBJ2-7|-|TRBV4-1
TGCGCCAGCAGCCAAGGAGCCCCGGATTCCTACGAGCAGTACTTC
CASSQGAPDSYEQYF
>-|TRBJ2-7|many|TRBV20-1
TGCAGTGCTAGACAGGATTCGGAGCAGTACTTC
CSARQDSEQYF
>TRBD1|TRBJ2-1|-|TRBV4-1
TGCGCCAGCAGCCAAGAGGAAGCAGGGGGCGGCTTAAGCTCCTACAATGAGCAGTTCTTC
CASSQEEAGGGLSSYNEQFF
>-|TRBJ2-7|many|TRBV6-1
TGTGCCAGCAAGGCCCCAGCGGCGGTCTACGAGCAGTACTTC
CASKAPAAVYEQYF
>TRBD2|TRBJ2-1|many|TRBV24-1
TGTGCCACCAGTGTTATTTCGACTAGCGGGAGCTACAATGAGCAGTTCTTC
CATSVISTSGSYNEQFF
>-|TRBJ2-6|-|TRBV6-5
TGTGCCAGCAGTTACCCTGGGACTCACAGCTCTGGGGCCAACGTCCTGACTTTC
CASSYPGTHSSGANVLTF
>-|TRBJ2-7|many|TRBV3-1
TGTGCCAGCAGCCAAGAGTGGGGATCCTACGAGCAGTACTTC
CASSQEWGSYEQYF